These 25 T cell receptor beta chains share one sample of origin, sequenced in a study of T cell repertoires in cytomegalovirus infection. MiXCR, run by TCRdb on the reads, gives a single entry per CDR3 protein. Of hundreds of thousands of distinct CDR3 sequences detected, over 7.5% appear once; the ten largest clones hold 3.5% to 4.5%. The sample comprised PBMCs. The source of these receptors is a human donor in good health (CMV status not recorded). Some clones in this sample may be carry-over from other donors' samples.

This clonotype has ten or more counts. V usage is TRBV7-8 and J usage is TRBJ1-1; D is undetermined. CDR3 length: 16 residues. Deletions cut 2 bases from V and 0 bases from J, with 13 bases between. Germline V CDR1 and CDR2: SGHVS, FQNEAQ. The CDR3 protein is CASSLKAWVLNTEAFF. The DNA of the CDR3 is TGTGCCAGCAGCTTAAAGGCCTGGGTTTTGAACACTGAAGCTTTCTTT.

In its sample, this clonotype was seen a few times. The CDR3 sequence is CASSYNRGEGNTEAFF. CDR3 sequence (DNA): TGTGCCAGCAGCTATAACAGGGGCGAGGGGAACACTGAAGCTTTCTTT. The J gene is TRBJ1-1, the V gene TRBV6-1; TRBD1 matches at 7 bases. Germline CDR1 reads MNHNS; CDR2 reads SASEGT. The CDR3 runs to 16 residues. The V and J ends lost 6 bases and 1 base, in that order; junction bases with no gene match: 11.

In this sample, this clonotype turned up many times. The chain recombines TRBV12-3 or TRBV12-4 with TRBJ1-5, with a tentative D call TRBD1 (6 bases). CDR3 length equals 17 residues. V lost 3 bases and J lost 1, with 16 bases in between. The CDR3 DNA sequence: TGTGCCAGCAGTTTGGGGCCCGGGACAAAGAGCAATCAGCCCCAGCATTTT. It translates to CASSLGPGTKSNQPQHF.

This clonotype was detected ten times or more. The rearrangement links TRBV7-8 to TRBJ2-3; 10 nucleotides match TRBD2. V gave up 2 bases and J gave up 10 bases; unmatched junction bases: 9. Germline CDR1 reads SGHVS; CDR2 reads FQNEAQ. The CDR3 runs to 15 residues. In DNA form, the CDR3 reads TGTGCCAGCAGCTTACCTAGCGGGGGCTCCCGAGCGCAGTATTTT. Translation gives CASSLPSGGSRAQYF.

This clonotype was found many times. This sequence joins TRBV28 and TRBJ2-7; 9 bases match TRBD2. This CDR3 has 14 amino acids. From germline, CDR1 is MDHEN and CDR2 SYDVKM. J gave up 3 bases and V 8 bases, and 8 bases lay outside the gene matches. CDR3 sequence reads: CASWRGSGSYEQYF. DNA of the CDR3: TGTGCCAGCTGGAGGGGTAGCGGGAGCTACGAGCAGTACTTC.

The chain is built from TRBV10-3 and TRBJ1-6; D call uncertain. The CDR3 loop spans 14 amino acids. Trimming pared 8 bases from V and 9 bases from J, leaving 17 bases between. From germline, CDR1 is ENHRY and CDR2 SYGVKD. DNA for the CDR3: TGTGCCATCTCGGAGGCGGCGGTCGGTTCACCCCTCCACTTT. It is translated as CAISEAAVGSPLHF.

This clonotype appeared a few times. The chain joins TRBV18 to TRBJ1-3; no clear D gene. Trimming stripped 2 bases from V and 0 bases from J, with 11 bases between. The CDR3 is 16 amino acids. Germline lookup yields CDR1 KGHSH and CDR2 LQKENI. CDR3 DNA: TGTGCCAGCTCACCAACTTTCTTGGGCTCTGGAAACACCATATATTTT. Encoded protein: CASSPTFLGSGNTIYF.

This clonotype was seen at least ten times. The chain joins TRBV19 to TRBJ1-1, with TRBD1 as a possible D gene (5 bases). V lost 7 bases, J lost 1 base, and 10 bases lay in between. In germline, CDR1 is LNHDA, CDR2 SQIVND (reference sequence). The CDR3 runs 13 residues. CDR3 loop: CASTPGQNTEAFF. The CDR3 nucleotides read TGTGCCAGTACACCCGGACAGAACACTGAAGCTTTCTTT.

This clonotype appeared once. The chain has TRBV12-3 or TRBV12-4 and TRBJ1-5; D gene ambiguous. V was trimmed by 5 bases and J by 0 bases, leaving 8 bases between them. The CDR3 is 14 residues long. As DNA, the CDR3 is TGTGCCAGCAGTGCCGGTTCTAGCAATCAGCCCCAGCATTTT. Encoded protein: CASSAGSSNQPQHF.

The chain carries TRBV5-6 and TRBJ2-2, with D unresolved. From germline, CDR1 is SGHDT and CDR2 YYEEEE. The CDR3 contains 15 residues. Trimming shortened V by 1 base and J by 6 bases, and 13 bases separated the two germline ends. The CDR3 protein is CASSLFSTQAGELFF. Here the CDR3 DNA reads TGTGCCAGCAGCTTGTTTTCGACGCAAGCCGGGGAGCTGTTTTTT.

This clonotype has more than one count but fewer than ten. The J gene is TRBJ2-3, the V gene TRBV23-1; 10 bases map to TRBD1. TRBV23-1 belongs to the ORF category, with a function that is uncertain. There are 18 residues in the CDR3. J gave up 6 bases and V 0 bases, and 12 bases lay outside the gene matches. The CDR3 DNA reads as TGCGCCAGCAGTCAATCCGGTCCTAGACAGGGGGCTAATGATACGCAGTATTTT. It yields the protein CASSQSGPRQGANDTQYF.

V usage is TRBV18 and J usage is TRBJ2-7; no firm D call. Trimming removed 2 bases at V and 6 bases at J, with 17 bases between. There are 15 residues in the CDR3. From germline, CDR1 is KGHSH and CDR2 LQKENI. This CDR3 is CASSPIGPTPTEQYF. Written as DNA, the CDR3 is TGTGCCAGCTCACCAATTGGCCCCACTCCGACCGAGCAGTACTTC.

This chain joins TRBV11-2 and TRBJ2-3; D ambiguous. Between the trimmed V and J ends, which lost 2 bases and 3 bases, there was a span of 12 bases. Per the germline V gene, CDR1 is SGHAT and CDR2 is FQNNGV. This CDR3 has 15 amino acids. CDR3 sequence (DNA): TGTGCCAGCAGCTTAAGGATGGGGTATACAGATACGCAGTATTTT. This gives the protein CASSLRMGYTDTQYF.

This clonotype was recorded a few times. The chain uses TRBV6-2 or TRBV6-3 and TRBJ2-1, with D possibly matching TRBD2 (6 bases). In germline, CDR1 is MNHEY, CDR2 SVGEGT. Trimming removed 2 bases at V and 1 base at J, with 12 bases between. The CDR3 covers 16 residues. The CDR3 here is CASSYGGAASYNEQFF. CDR3 DNA sequence: TGTGCCAGCAGTTACGGAGGGGCCGCGTCCTACAATGAGCAGTTCTTC.

The V gene is TRBV28, the J gene TRBJ2-7; TRBD1 agrees at 10 bases. This CDR3 contains 14 residues. The J segment lost 5 bases and the V segment lost 5 bases, leaving 6 bases of the junction unmatched. The germline V gene has CDR1 MDHEN and CDR2 SYDVKM. The CDR3 reads CASSPPDRGNEQYF. The CDR3 coding sequence is TGTGCCAGCAGTCCCCCGGACAGGGGGAACGAGCAGTACTTC.

This clonotype was seen many times. The chain carries TRBV7-9 and TRBJ1-1; D ambiguous. Trimming removed 5 bases from V and 1 base from J, with 2 bases in between. This CDR3 contains 11 residues. CDR1 and CDR2 (germline): SEHNR, FQNEAQ (reference sequence). The CDR3 coding sequence is TGTGCCAGCAGCGAGAACACTGAAGCTTTCTTT. Encoded protein: CASSENTEAFF.

V is TRBV19 and J is TRBJ2-2; D remains ambiguous. The CDR3 is made up of 14 amino acids. V lost 1 base, J lost 7 bases, and 10 bases lay in between. CDR1 is LNHDA and CDR2 is SQIVND in the germline V gene (reference sequence). In DNA form, the CDR3 reads TGTGCCAGTAGTATAGGAGGTGTTGGCGGGGAGCTGTTTTTT. It encodes CASSIGGVGGELFF.

This clonotype was picked up a small number of times. This chain uses TRBV28 with TRBJ2-7; no reliable D call. V was pared by 6 bases and J by 3 bases, with 15 bases between. CDR3 length: 14 residues. CDR1 and CDR2 from the germline V gene are MDHEN and SYDVKM. The CDR3 DNA sequence: TGTGCCAGCAGGTTAGGGCCCCGCCTCTACGAGCAGTACTTC. Amino acids: CASRLGPRLYEQYF.

This clonotype was counted between two and nine times. V and J are TRBV7-3 and TRBJ2-7; weak D call: TRBD2 (6 bases). V gave up 1 base and J gave up 6 bases, with 10 bases separating them. Germline loops: CDR1 SGHTA, CDR2 FQGTGA. CDR3 length: 13 residues. In nucleotides, the CDR3 is TGTGCCAGCAGCTTAATCGGGGGAACCGAGCAGTACTTC. Its translation: CASSLIGGTEQYF.

This clonotype showed up many times. The chain joins TRBV7-8 to TRBJ2-7; 9 nucleotides align to TRBD1. V shed 5 bases, J shed 3 bases, and the junction held 5 bases outside the gene matches. Germline loops: CDR1 SGHVS, CDR2 FQNEAQ. The CDR3 loop spans 14 amino acids. CDR3 residues: CASSARDRDYEQYF. CDR3 nucleotide sequence: TGTGCCAGCAGCGCTCGGGACAGGGACTACGAGCAGTACTTC.

At least ten counts were recorded for this clonotype. This rearrangement joins TRBV7-2 to TRBJ1-2; TRBD1 aligns across 11 bases. V dropped 0 bases and J dropped 4; count of bases not matched to a gene: 1. Germline V CDR1 and CDR2: SGHTA, FQGNSA. CDR3 length: 15 residues. CDR3 sequence: CASSLAGTGGYGYTF. In nucleotides, the CDR3 is TGTGCCAGCAGCTTAGCCGGGACAGGGGGCTATGGCTACACCTTC.

There are a few counts of this clonotype. V usage is TRBV20-1 and J usage is TRBJ1-5, with TRBD1 matching over 8 bases. There are 15 residues in the CDR3. Germline loops: CDR1 DFQATT, CDR2 SNEGSKA (reference sequence). V lost 0 bases, J lost 4 bases, and 5 bases stayed unmatched. The CDR3 sequence is CSARDRTGTNQPQHF. The CDR3 DNA reads as TGCAGTGCTAGAGATCGGACAGGGACAAATCAGCCCCAGCATTTT.

In this sample, this clonotype turned up a few times. The chain couples TRBV29-1 to TRBJ1-2; possible D gene TRBD1, 5 bases. The CDR3 covers 15 residues. CDR1 SQVTM and CDR2 ANQGSEA come from the germline V gene. V lost 4 bases, J lost 2 bases, and 17 bases lay in between. In nucleotides, the CDR3 is TGCAGCGTTGTTGGGGCAGAGACTTTGAACTATGGCTACACCTTC. Its translation: CSVVGAETLNYGYTF.

The chain carries TRBV7-9 and TRBJ2-4, with 9 nucleotides matching TRBD1. V lost 7 bases, J lost 0 bases, and 13 bases stayed unmatched. There are 18 residues in the CDR3. CDR1 is SEHNR, CDR2 FQNEAQ, per germline (reference sequence). The CDR3 nucleotides read TGTGCCAGCACCCCCGGGACAGGGCCCTACCTAGCCAAAAACATTCAGTACTTC. It yields the protein CASTPGTGPYLAKNIQYF.

This sequence joins TRBV25-1 and TRBJ2-2, with no clear D. The CDR3 spans 14 residues. Germline CDR1 MGHDK, CDR2 SYGVNS. The V end lost 1 base, the J end lost 7 bases, and 10 bases lay between the germline ends. The CDR3 region is CASSESSQGGELFF. The CDR3 DNA sequence: TGTGCCAGCAGTGAATCCTCTCAAGGCGGGGAGCTGTTTTTT.